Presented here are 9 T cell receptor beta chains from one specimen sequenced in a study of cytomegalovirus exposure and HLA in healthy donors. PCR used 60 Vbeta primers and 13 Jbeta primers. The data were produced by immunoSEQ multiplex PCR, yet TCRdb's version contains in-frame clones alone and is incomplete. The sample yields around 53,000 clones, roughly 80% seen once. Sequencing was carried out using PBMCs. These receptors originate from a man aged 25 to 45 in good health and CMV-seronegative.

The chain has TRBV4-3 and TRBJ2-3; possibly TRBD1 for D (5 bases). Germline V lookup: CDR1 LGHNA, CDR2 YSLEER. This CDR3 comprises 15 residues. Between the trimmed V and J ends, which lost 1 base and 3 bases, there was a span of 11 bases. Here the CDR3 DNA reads TGCGCCAGCAGCCAAGGCGACAGACGAACAGATACGCAGTATTTT. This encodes CASSQGDRRTDTQYF.

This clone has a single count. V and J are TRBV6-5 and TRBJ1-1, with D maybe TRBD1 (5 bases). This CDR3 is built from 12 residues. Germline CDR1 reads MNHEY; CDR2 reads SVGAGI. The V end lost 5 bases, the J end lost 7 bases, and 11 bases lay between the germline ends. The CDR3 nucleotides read TGTGCCAGCAGTGAGCGGGGGGGTGAAGCTTTCTTT. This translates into CASSERGGEAFF.

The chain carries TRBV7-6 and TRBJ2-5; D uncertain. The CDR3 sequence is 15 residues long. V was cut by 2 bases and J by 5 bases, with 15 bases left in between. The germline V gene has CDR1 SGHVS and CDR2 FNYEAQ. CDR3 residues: CASSLMPLGAETQYF. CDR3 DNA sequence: TGTGCCAGCAGCTTAATGCCATTGGGCGCGGAGACCCAGTACTTC.

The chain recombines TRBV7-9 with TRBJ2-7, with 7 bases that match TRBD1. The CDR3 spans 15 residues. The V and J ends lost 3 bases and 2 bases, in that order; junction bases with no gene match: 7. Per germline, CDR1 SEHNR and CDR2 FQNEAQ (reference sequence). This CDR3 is CASSFGDSWPYEQYF. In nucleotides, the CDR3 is TGTGCCAGCAGCTTTGGGGACAGTTGGCCCTACGAGCAGTACTTC.

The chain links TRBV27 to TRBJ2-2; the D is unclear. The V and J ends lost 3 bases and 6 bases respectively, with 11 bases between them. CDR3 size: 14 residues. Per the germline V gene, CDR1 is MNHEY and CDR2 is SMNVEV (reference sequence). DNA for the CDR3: TGTGCCAGCAGTTTTTCCGGGTTGGCCGGGGAGCTGTTTTTT. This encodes CASSFSGLAGELFF.

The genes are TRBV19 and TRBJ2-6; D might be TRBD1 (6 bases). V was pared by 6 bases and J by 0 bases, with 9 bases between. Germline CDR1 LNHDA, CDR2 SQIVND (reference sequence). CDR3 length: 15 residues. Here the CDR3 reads CASRKTGSGANVLTF. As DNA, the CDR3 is TGTGCCAGTAGGAAGACAGGCTCTGGGGCCAACGTCCTGACTTTC.

The CDR3 region has the DNA TGTGCCAGTAGACTACTAGCGGGAGGCCTCAATGAGCAGTTCTTC. This gives the protein CASRLLAGGLNEQFF. This chain joins TRBV19 and TRBJ2-1; 12 bases are a match to TRBD2. Germline trimming cut 6 bases from V and 6 bases from J; bases unmatched to any gene: 6. The CDR3 spans 15 residues. CDR1 is LNHDA and CDR2 is SQIVND in the germline V gene (reference sequence).

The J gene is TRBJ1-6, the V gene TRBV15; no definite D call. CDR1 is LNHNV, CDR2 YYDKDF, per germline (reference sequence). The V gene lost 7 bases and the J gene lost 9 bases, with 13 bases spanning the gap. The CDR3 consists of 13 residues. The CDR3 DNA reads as TGTGCCACCACCCTAGAGAGTTTTTCACCCCTCCACTTT. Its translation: CATTLESFSPLHF.

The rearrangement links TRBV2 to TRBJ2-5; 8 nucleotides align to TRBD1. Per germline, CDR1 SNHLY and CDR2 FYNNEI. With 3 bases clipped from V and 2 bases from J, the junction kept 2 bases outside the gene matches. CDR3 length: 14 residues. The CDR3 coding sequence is TGTGCCAGCAGTGAGGACAGGGTACAAGAGACCCAGTACTTC. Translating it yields CASSEDRVQETQYF. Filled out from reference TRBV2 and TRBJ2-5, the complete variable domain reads EPEVTQTPSHQVTQMGQEVILRCVPISNHLYFYWYRQILGQKVEFLVSFYNNEISEKSEIFDDQFSVERPDGSNFTLKIRSTKLEDSAMYFCASSEDRVQETQYFGPGTRLLVL.